Here is one TCR beta chain with its context. Its antigen is as yet unknown. This sample stems from a study of T cell responses to AZD1222 COVID-19 vaccine. Produced via immunoSEQ multiplex PCR; TCRdb's table is partial and in-frame only. Of 150,000 or so clones detected, roughly 90% appear once; the ten largest clones hold approximately 1.5%. Study-wide results and limits: Distributed over spike, vaccine-associated CD4 TCRs predominated at 160-218 and 743-854.

The origin of this receptor is an adult in good health. Sequences were derived from peripheral blood, sampled on day 0 of AZD1222 vaccination.

The DNA for the CDR3 is TGCGCCAGCAGCTTGGTGCCGGGTAGGGGCTACGAGCAGTACTTC. Residues: CASSLVPGRGYEQYF. The chain joins TRBV5-1 to TRBJ2-7; D is perhaps TRBD1 (5 bases). The germline V gene encodes CDR1 SGHRS and CDR2 YFSETQ. The CDR3 spans 15 residues. Between the trimmed V and J ends, which lost 0 bases and 3 bases, there was a span of 13 bases. Together with reference TRBV5-1 and TRBJ2-7, the CDR3 gives the full variable domain: KAGVTQTPRYLIKTRGQQVTLSCSPISGHRSVSWYQQTPGQGLQFLFEYFSETQRNKGNFPGRFSGRQFSNSRSEMNVSTLELGDSALYLCASSLVPGRGYEQYFGPGTRLTVT.